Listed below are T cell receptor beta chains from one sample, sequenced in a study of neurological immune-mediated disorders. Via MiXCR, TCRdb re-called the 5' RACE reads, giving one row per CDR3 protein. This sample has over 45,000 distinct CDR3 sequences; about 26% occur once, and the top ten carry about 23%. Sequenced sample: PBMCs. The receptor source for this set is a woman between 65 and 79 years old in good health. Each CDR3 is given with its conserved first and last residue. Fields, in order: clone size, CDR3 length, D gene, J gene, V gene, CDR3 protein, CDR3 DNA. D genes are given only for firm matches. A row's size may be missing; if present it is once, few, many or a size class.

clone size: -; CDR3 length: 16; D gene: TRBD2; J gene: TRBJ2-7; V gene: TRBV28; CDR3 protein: CASSSNGLAGTYEQYF; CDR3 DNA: TGTGCCAGCAGTTCCAACGGACTAGCGGGGACCTACGAGCAGTACTTC
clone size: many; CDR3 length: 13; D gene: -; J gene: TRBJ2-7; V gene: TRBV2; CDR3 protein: CASSPQSVNEQYF; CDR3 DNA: TGTGCCAGCAGCCCCCAGTCAGTCAACGAGCAGTACTTC
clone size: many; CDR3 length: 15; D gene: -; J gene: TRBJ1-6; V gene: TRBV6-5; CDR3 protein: CASRVRRENNSPLHF; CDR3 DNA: TGTGCCAGCAGAGTTCGCCGGGAGAATAATTCACCCCTCCACTTT
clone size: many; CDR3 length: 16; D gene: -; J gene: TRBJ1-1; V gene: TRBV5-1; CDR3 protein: CASSPLPQSRNTEAFF; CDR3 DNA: TGCGCCAGCAGCCCTTTACCACAGAGTAGGAACACTGAAGCTTTCTTT
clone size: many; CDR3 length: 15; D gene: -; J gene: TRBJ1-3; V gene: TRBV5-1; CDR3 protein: CASSFNPRAGNTIYF; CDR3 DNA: TGCGCCAGCAGCTTTAATCCTAGAGCAGGAAACACCATATATTTT
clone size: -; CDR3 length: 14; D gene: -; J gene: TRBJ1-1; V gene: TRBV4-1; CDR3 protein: CASSPWQGPTEAFF; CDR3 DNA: TGCGCCAGCAGCCCGTGGCAGGGTCCCACTGAAGCTTTCTTT
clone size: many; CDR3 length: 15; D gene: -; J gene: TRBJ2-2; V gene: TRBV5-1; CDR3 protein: CASSYRAADTGELFF; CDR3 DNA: TGCGCCAGCAGCTACCGGGCTGCGGACACCGGGGAGCTGTTTTTT
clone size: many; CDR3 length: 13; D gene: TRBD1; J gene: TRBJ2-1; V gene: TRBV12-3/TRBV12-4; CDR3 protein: CASTGGVYNEQFF; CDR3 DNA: TGTGCCTCGACAGGGGGCGTTTACAATGAGCAGTTCTTC
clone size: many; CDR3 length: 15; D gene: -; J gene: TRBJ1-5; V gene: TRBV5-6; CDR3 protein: CASSLLTGKDQPQHF; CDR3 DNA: TGTGCCAGCAGCTTGTTAACAGGTAAAGATCAGCCCCAGCATTTT
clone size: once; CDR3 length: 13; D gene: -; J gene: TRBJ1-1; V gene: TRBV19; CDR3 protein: CASSMGPNTEAFF; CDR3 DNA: TGTGCCAGTAGTATGGGGCCGAACACTGAAGCTTTCTTT
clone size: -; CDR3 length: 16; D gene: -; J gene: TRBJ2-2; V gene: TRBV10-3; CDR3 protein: CAISESAMGSGGELFF; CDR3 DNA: TGTGCCATCAGTGAGTCGGCGATGGGATCGGGCGGGGAGCTGTTTTTT